This T cell receptor (beta chain) was profiled in a study of blood T cell repertoires in COVID-19. Original data processing: Scientists estimated how many nucleated cells there were by amplifying reference gene primers. Assay: immunoSEQ multiplex PCR; the TCRdb copy retains only in-frame clones and omits some. V, J and clone size reflect that table, while D and trimming were determined from the DNA. The table includes about 80,000 clones, over 75% detected once. The CDR3 runs 14 residues. The V end was cut by 0 bases, the J end by 5 bases, with 10 bases between. Germline CDR1 is MGHRA and CDR2 is YSYEKL.

The rearrangement joins TRBV4-1 to TRBJ2-5; D possibly corresponds to TRBD1 (5 bases). Sequences were obtained from peripheral blood. The TCR comes from a man aged 80 or over with acute or convalescent COVID-19. The CDR3 DNA follows: TGCGCCAGCAGCCAAGATGGCGCAGGGGAGACCCAGTACTTC. Translation: CASSQDGAGETQYF.